This T cell receptor (beta chain) was sequenced in a study of cytomegalovirus exposure and HLA in healthy donors. Study in general: Of the donors genotyped, several hundred in all, around 76% fell in the Caucasian-associated ancestry cluster.

General study points: Reported performance of the classifier showed diagnosis of cytomegalovirus status with high specificity and sensitivity. The study assumed roughly uniform donor sequencing depth for presence/absence analyses.

About this clone itself: The antigen remains unidentified.

Amplification used 60 Vbeta primers and 13 Jbeta primers. Generated by immunoSEQ multiplex PCR, the TCRdb table keeps only in-frame clones and is missing some. The sample includes under 200,000 clones, 65% to 85% of them seen just once. Germline CDR1 and CDR2: MNHEY and SVGAGI. The CDR3 totals 13 residues. Trimming pared 0 bases from V and 8 bases from J, leaving 10 bases between. Material for sequencing was PBMCs. V and J are TRBV6-5 and TRBJ1-1; D unclear. The TCR comes from a man in his fifties in good health and CMV-seronegative. CDR3 sequence: CASSYSEEAEAFF. The CDR3 DNA sequence: TGTGCCAGCAGTTACTCAGAAGAAGCCGAAGCTTTCTTT.